This T cell receptor beta chain was observed in a study of T cells after yellow fever vaccination. Notes on the study in general: Most primary-vaccination clones reappeared after the booster (about 97% CD4, about 90% CD8).

Germline loops: CDR1 MDHEN, CDR2 SYDVKM. The CDR3 runs 18 residues. V lost 4 bases, J lost 3 bases, and 13 bases stayed unmatched. TCRdb redid the calling of the 5' RACE reads with MiXCR, one entry per CDR3 protein. The data contain 100,000 to 150,000 distinct CDR3 sequences, 13% to 15% of them singletons. Comment on this clonotype: Its antigen is unidentified.

The sequencing here drew on CD8+ T cells sorted from PBMCs, taken 5 days after the yellow fever booster vaccination. This chain joins TRBV28 and TRBJ2-3, with TRBD1 matching 10 bases. This TCR was sampled from a man between 18 and 29 years old who received the YFV17D yellow fever vaccine. CDR3 amino acids: CASSWDPGTGDGTDTQYF. The CDR3 DNA reads as TGTGCCAGCAGTTGGGATCCCGGGACAGGGGATGGAACAGATACGCAGTATTTT.